Following are 30 T cell receptor beta chains from one sample sequenced in a study of blood T cell repertoires in COVID-19. Some clones are missing from TCRdb's copy, which holds only in-frame ones; the method was immunoSEQ multiplex PCR. The table has 95,000 to 120,000 clones, around 89% seen once. Sequencing was carried out using peripheral blood. These receptors were obtained from a woman aged 50 to 60 with acute or convalescent COVID-19.

The chain couples TRBV2 to TRBJ2-3, with D possibly matching TRBD2 (5 bases). Per the germline V gene, CDR1 is SNHLY and CDR2 is FYNNEI. Trimming removed 4 bases from V and 0 bases from J, with 11 bases in between. This CDR3 region has 15 residues. The CDR3 DNA reads as TGTGCCAGCAGTGGGACTCCTGGGAGCACAGATACGCAGTATTTT. This translates into CASSGTPGSTDTQYF.

V and J are TRBV7-9 and TRBJ2-7, with 9 bases matching TRBD1. CDR3 length equals 11 residues. Germline V gene lookup returns CDR1 SEHNR and CDR2 FQNEAQ (reference sequence). V lost 3 bases, J lost 9 bases, and 0 bases stayed unmatched. The CDR3, as DNA: TGTGCCAGCAGCTTGGACAGGGGGCAGTACTTC. Encoded protein: CASSLDRGQYF.

The J gene is TRBJ2-1, the V gene TRBV5-1, with D perhaps matching TRBD1 (6 bases). V was trimmed by 3 bases and J by 3 bases, leaving 16 bases between them. Germline V gene data show CDR1 as SGHRS and CDR2 as YFSETQ. The CDR3 totals 16 residues. The CDR3, as DNA: TGCGCCAGCAGCTATGAGGGGGTTACGGTCTACAATGAGCAGTTCTTC. Translation: CASSYEGVTVYNEQFF.

The V call is TRBV18, the J call TRBJ1-6, with D unresolved. The CDR3 is made up of 15 amino acids. V lost 6 bases, J lost 3 bases, and 12 bases lay in between. Germline V gene lookup returns CDR1 KGHSH and CDR2 LQKENI. The CDR3 reads CASSPADFYNSPLHF. CDR3 in DNA: TGTGCCAGCTCCCCCGCGGATTTCTATAATTCACCCCTCCACTTT. Looking up the rest from reference TRBV18 and TRBJ1-6 gives the full variable domain: NAGVMQNPRHLVRRRGQEARLRCSPMKGHSHVYWYRQLPEEGLKFMVYLQKENIIDESGMPKERFSAEFPKEGPSILRIQQVVRGDSAAYFCASSPADFYNSPLHFGNGTRLTVT.

The sample holds a few counts of this clone. This chain connects TRBV28 to TRBJ1-1; D might be TRBD1 (5 bases). This CDR3 spans 15 amino acids. Trimming pared 6 bases from V and 5 bases from J, leaving 19 bases between. Germline V gene sequence: CDR1 MDHEN, CDR2 SYDVKM. CDR3 sequence (DNA): TGTGCCAGCAGGTCATTCGGGACGGGGGGGACTGAAGCTTTCTTT. Translation gives CASRSFGTGGTEAFF.

The chain is built from TRBV5-1 and TRBJ2-3; 13 nucleotides match TRBD2. The CDR3 sequence is 15 residues long. V was clipped by 7 bases and J by 3 bases; unmatched bases: 5. Germline CDR1 reads SGHRS; CDR2 reads YFSETQ. As DNA, the CDR3 is TGCGCCAGCCAAACTAGCGGGGGGGCAACAGATACGCAGTATTTT. It yields the protein CASQTSGGATDTQYF.

The chain combines TRBV30 with TRBJ2-7, with 8 bases matching TRBD2. This CDR3 region has 15 residues. Germline CDR1 reads GTSNPN; CDR2 reads SVGIG (reference sequence). J lost 4 bases, V lost 2 bases, and 10 bases had no gene match. The CDR3 nucleotides read TGTGCCTGGAGTCCTAGCGGGCGGGGGCGTTACGAGCAGTACTTC. It codes for CAWSPSGRGRYEQYF.

CDR3 amino acids: CASSFRNTEAFF. The CDR3 DNA is TGTGCCAGCAGTTTTAGGAACACTGAAGCTTTCTTT. V usage is TRBV28 and J usage is TRBJ1-1; D not resolved. CDR1 MDHEN and CDR2 SYDVKM come from the germline V gene. V was pared by 3 bases and J by 1 base, with 3 bases between. CDR3 length: 12 residues.

This chain joins TRBV19 and TRBJ2-1, with 9 bases that match TRBD2. In germline, CDR1 is LNHDA, CDR2 SQIVND (reference sequence). V shed 5 bases, J shed 9 bases, and the junction held 20 bases outside the gene matches. This CDR3 region has 18 residues. The CDR3 region has the DNA TGTGCCAGTAGTTTGAAAGCGGCGATAGCGGGAGAGCTTTTTGAGCAGTTCTTC. As protein: CASSLKAAIAGELFEQFF. Full variable domain (rest looked up from reference TRBV19 and TRBJ2-1): DGGITQSPKYLFRKEGQNVTLSCEQNLNHDAMYWYRQDPGQGLRLIYYSQIVNDFQKGDIAEGYSVSREKKESFPLTVTSAQKNPTAFYLCASSLKAAIAGELFEQFFGPGTRLTVL.

This clone has just one count. The chain joins TRBV28 to TRBJ2-1; possibly TRBD2 for D (5 bases). The germline gives CDR1 MDHEN, CDR2 SYDVKM. CDR3 size: 12 residues. Trimming removed 2 bases from V and 6 bases from J, with 5 bases in between. In DNA, the CDR3 is TGTGCCAGCAGTTTAACTAGCAATGAGCAGTTCTTC. The encoded protein is CASSLTSNEQFF. The variable domain in full, with the rest retrieved from reference TRBV28 and TRBJ2-1, is DVKVTQSSRYLVKRTGEKVFLECVQDMDHENMFWYRQDPGLGLRLIYFSYDVKMKEKGDIPEGYSVSREKKERFSLILESASTNQTSMYLCASSLTSNEQFFGPGTRLTVL.

This clone was seen a single time. This chain connects TRBV6-5 to TRBJ1-1; 7 bases are a match to TRBD1. With 4 bases clipped from V and 3 bases from J, the junction kept 11 bases outside the gene matches. The CDR3 runs 16 residues. Germline values: CDR1 MNHEY, CDR2 SVGAGI. The CDR3 loop is CASSSRQGGAYTEAFF. As DNA, the CDR3 is TGTGCCAGCAGTTCCCGACAGGGTGGTGCATACACTGAAGCTTTCTTT.

This clone is a singleton in its sample. The V and J genes are TRBV2 and TRBJ2-2; 8 bases are a match to TRBD2. V shed 4 bases and J 5 bases; nucleotides not matched to a gene: 15. This CDR3 contains 18 residues. Germline V CDR1 and CDR2: SNHLY, FYNNEI. This CDR3 is CASSASGPSLSGTGELFF. CDR3 in DNA: TGTGCCAGCAGTGCTAGCGGGCCTTCCCTGAGTGGGACCGGGGAGCTGTTTTTT.

V usage is TRBV7-9 and J usage is TRBJ2-1, with D possibly being TRBD2 (7 bases). Germline loops: CDR1 SEHNR, CDR2 FQNEAQ (reference sequence). V was pared by 5 bases and J by 8 bases, with 10 bases between. The CDR3 length is 12 residues. The CDR3 protein is CASSLGGDEQFF. In DNA, the CDR3 is TGTGCCAGCAGCCTAGGGGGGGATGAGCAGTTCTTC.

This clone was recorded only once. The chain is built from TRBV5-4 and TRBJ2-7; 8 nucleotides match TRBD1. Germline trimming cut 1 base from V and 7 bases from J; bases unmatched to any gene: 7. Germline V gene sequence: CDR1 SGHNT, CDR2 YYREEE (reference sequence). This CDR3 spans 14 amino acids. The CDR3 spells CASSLQGAMREQYF. In nucleotides, the CDR3 is TGTGCCAGCAGCTTGCAGGGGGCGATGAGGGAGCAGTACTTC.

The gene calls are TRBV6-2 or TRBV6-3 and TRBJ2-7; the D is unclear. The V gene's germline CDR1 is MNHEY and CDR2 SVGEGT. The CDR3 loop spans 11 amino acids. V shed 2 bases and J shed 3 bases, with 2 bases lying between them. In DNA form, the CDR3 reads TGTGCCAGCAGTTACCGCTACGAGCAGTACTTC. Amino acids: CASSYRYEQYF.

This chain joins TRBV19 and TRBJ1-2, with D maybe TRBD1 (5 bases). Germline V CDR1 and CDR2: LNHDA, SQIVND (reference sequence). Trimming removed 10 bases from V and 8 bases from J, with 23 bases in between. The CDR3 length is 14 residues. CDR3 coding DNA: TGTGCCACCGGGGAGGGCAGGGACTATGGAGGCTACACCTTC. Its translation is CATGEGRDYGGYTF. Full variable domain (missing parts from reference TRBV19 and TRBJ1-2): DGGITQSPKYLFRKEGQNVTLSCEQNLNHDAMYWYRQDPGQGLRLIYYSQIVNDFQKGDIAEGYSVSREKKESFPLTVTSAQKNPTAFYLCATGEGRDYGGYTFGSGTRLTVV.

The rearrangement joins TRBV7-3 to TRBJ1-1; 7 positions match TRBD1. Germline V lookup: CDR1 SGHTA, CDR2 FQGTGA. This CDR3 comprises 15 residues. V shed 3 bases and J 5 bases; nucleotides not matched to a gene: 9. The CDR3 coding sequence is TGTGCCAGCAGCTTGGGAGACAGGGATGAGACTGAAGCTTTCTTT. Translated, it gives CASSLGDRDETEAFF.

The chain joins TRBV19 to TRBJ1-5; TRBD1 aligns across 7 bases. V lost 7 bases and J lost 6; bases outside the gene matches: 9. The germline V gene encodes CDR1 LNHDA and CDR2 SQIVND (reference sequence). The CDR3 loop spans 14 amino acids. Written as DNA, the CDR3 is TGTGCCAGTAATACAGGGGATGCGTCTCAGCCCCAGCATTTT. This gives the protein CASNTGDASQPQHF.

This sequence joins TRBV9 and TRBJ1-2; D is possibly TRBD1 (5 bases). V lost 4 bases and J lost 3, with 10 bases in between. This CDR3 spans 13 amino acids. CDR1 is SGDLS and CDR2 is YYNGEE in the germline V gene. The CDR3 region is CASSPDRDYGYTF. The CDR3 DNA is TGTGCCAGCAGCCCCGACAGAGACTATGGCTACACCTTC.

The chain combines TRBV6-5 with TRBJ1-2; 7 bases are shared with TRBD1. The CDR3 has 13 residues. With 6 bases clipped from V and 3 bases from J, the junction kept 4 bases outside the gene matches. Per the germline V gene, CDR1 is MNHEY and CDR2 is SVGAGI. The CDR3: CASRIGGDYGYTF. The CDR3 bases are TGTGCCAGCAGAATAGGGGGCGACTATGGCTACACCTTC.

The chain has TRBV30 and TRBJ1-1, with 11 bases aligning to TRBD1. This CDR3 has 13 amino acids. Trimming cost V 6 bases and J 5 bases; bases outside gene matches: 5. Per the germline V gene, CDR1 is GTSNPN and CDR2 is SVGIG (reference sequence). The CDR3 loop is CACIWDRGTEAFF. For the CDR3, the DNA is TGTGCCTGCATATGGGACAGGGGGACTGAAGCTTTCTTT. Full variable domain (outside the CDR3, taken from reference TRBV30 and TRBJ1-1): SQTIHQWPATLVQPVGSPLSLECTVEGTSNPNLYWYRQAAGRGLQLLFYSVGIGQISSEVPQNLSASRPQDRQFILSSKKLLLSDSGFYLCACIWDRGTEAFFGQGTRLTVV.

The rearrangement joins TRBV7-8 to TRBJ1-1, with 12 bases identical to TRBD1. Losses at the gene ends were 4 bases for V and 4 bases for J; bases not matched to a gene: 13. CDR1 and CDR2 from the germline V gene are SGHVS and FQNEAQ. The CDR3 is 18 residues long. The CDR3, as DNA: TGTGCCAGCAGCTCCCAGCCGGGACAGGGGGCGGGAGGCACTGAAGCTTTCTTT. Amino acid sequence: CASSSQPGQGAGGTEAFF.

The genes are TRBV6-5 and TRBJ1-4; tentatively, D is TRBD1 (6 bases). There are 16 residues in the CDR3. The V end lost 0 bases, the J end lost 8 bases, and 16 bases lay between the germline ends. Per germline, CDR1 MNHEY and CDR2 SVGAGI. DNA for the CDR3: TGTGCCAGCAGTTACTCCGCGGGCAGGGGAGGGGAAAAACTGTTTTTT. Protein sequence: CASSYSAGRGGEKLFF.

The rearrangement joins TRBV9 to TRBJ2-7, with D hard to call. Per the germline V gene, CDR1 is SGDLS and CDR2 is YYNGEE. This CDR3 spans 13 amino acids. The V end was cut by 0 bases, the J end by 2 bases, with 6 bases between. The CDR3 DNA reads TGTGCCAGCAGCGTAGCCCCTCCCTACGAGCAGTACTTC. Its translation is CASSVAPPYEQYF.

This clone was detected once. The V gene is TRBV6-5, the J gene TRBJ2-7; 8 bases are shared with TRBD1. V lost 4 bases, J lost 11 bases, and 13 bases stayed unmatched. CDR3 length equals 14 residues. Germline values: CDR1 MNHEY, CDR2 SVGAGI. The CDR3 reads CASSLSGTGPGEYF. Written as DNA, the CDR3 is TGTGCCAGCAGTTTATCCGGGACAGGTCCCGGGGAGTACTTC.

CDR3 coding DNA: TGTGCCAGCAGTCGGACTAGACATGAGCAGTTCTTC. Encoded protein: CASSRTRHEQFF. The chain is built from TRBV6-5 and TRBJ2-1, with 7 bases lining up with TRBD2. The CDR3 has 12 amino acids. V was pared by 5 bases and J by 8 bases, with 3 bases of the junction left unmatched. CDR1 is MNHEY, CDR2 SVGAGI, per germline.

A single count supports this clone. CDR3 coding DNA: TGTGCCAGCAGTTACGGAACAGGGTACAATGAGCAGTTCTTC. It codes for CASSYGTGYNEQFF. The gene calls are TRBV6-2 or TRBV6-3 and TRBJ2-1; tentatively, D is TRBD1 (6 bases). The CDR3 length is 14 residues. V was clipped by 2 bases and J by 4 bases, with 9 bases between them. CDR1 and CDR2 (germline): MNHEY, SVGEGT.

The rearrangement joins TRBV11-2 to TRBJ1-1, with TRBD1 identical over 7 bases. V lost 5 bases and J lost 0; bases outside the gene matches: 6. Germline V gene sequence: CDR1 SGHAT, CDR2 FQNNGV. The CDR3 runs to 15 residues. The CDR3: CASSTGQTLNTEAFF. The CDR3 DNA reads as TGTGCCAGCAGCACGGGACAGACCTTGAACACTGAAGCTTTCTTT.

The chain carries TRBV28 and TRBJ2-7; D might be TRBD1 (6 bases). CDR3 length equals 15 residues. The germline V gene has CDR1 MDHEN and CDR2 SYDVKM. V dropped 1 base and J dropped 3 bases, with 13 bases sitting between them. Here the CDR3 reads CASSLLQGGGYEQYF. As DNA, the CDR3 is TGTGCCAGCAGTTTATTACAGGGTGGCGGCTACGAGCAGTACTTC. Based on the CDR3 plus reference TRBV28 and TRBJ2-7, the full variable domain is DVKVTQSSRYLVKRTGEKVFLECVQDMDHENMFWYRQDPGLGLRLIYFSYDVKMKEKGDIPEGYSVSREKKERFSLILESASTNQTSMYLCASSLLQGGGYEQYFGPGTRLTVT.

This chain links TRBV6-5 with TRBJ2-7; D is possibly TRBD1 (6 bases). V was clipped by 8 bases and J by 2 bases, with 16 bases between them. Germline loops: CDR1 MNHEY, CDR2 SVGAGI. This CDR3 contains 14 residues. CDR3 residues: CASQEQDRTYEQYF. The CDR3 region has the DNA TGTGCCAGCCAAGAACAGGACAGAACCTACGAGCAGTACTTC.